The T cell receptor (beta chain) under discussion was sequenced for a study of blood T cell repertoires in COVID-19. Study summary: The United States, Italy and Spain provided the acute and convalescent COVID-19 samples. The cDNA or gDNA used as material had been derived from T cells, B-cell-depleted T cells, or PBMCs.

The germline V and J ends were trimmed by 3 bases and 4 bases, with 11 bases remaining between them. There are 14 residues in the CDR3. Germline V gene lookup returns CDR1 SGDLS and CDR2 YYNGEE. Original processing methods: Amplification of reference gene primers provided the estimated nucleated cell counts. Only in-frame clones appear in the TCRdb table, and some are missing; sequencing was by immunoSEQ multiplex PCR. V, J and clone size were drawn from that table, and D and trimming were deduced from the DNA. The data contain fewer than 200,000 clones, 83% of them singletons. Sequenced sample: PBMCs or T cells enriched from blood (not recorded which). This sequence originates from a woman aged 45-65 years in a cohort exposed to, infected with or recovered from COVID-19 (not recorded which). The J gene is TRBJ1-3, the V gene TRBV9; maybe TRBD1 (5 bases). CDR3 region: CASSEEGPGNTIYF. The CDR3 nucleotides read TGTGCCAGCAGCGAGGAGGGGCCGGGAAACACCATATATTTT.